This T cell receptor (beta chain) comes out of a study of regulatory T cells in long-lasting Graves disease. General study points: TCR diversity was lower in persistent Graves' patients (versus newly diagnosed ones).

The germline CDR1 and CDR2 sequences are SQVTM and ANQGSEA. The V gene lost 3 bases and the J gene lost 5 bases, with 13 bases spanning the gap. The CDR3 length is 13 residues. This clonotype was observed many times. Its cognate antigen is unknown. CDR3-region Arm-PCR and iRepertoire HTBI primers produced the TCR beta libraries. From the multiplex PCR reads, TCRdb called clonotypes with MiXCR, one entry per CDR3 protein. Here the sample spans roughly 430,000 distinct CDR3 sequences, 21% being singletons. The time point here: persistent/refractory GD, antithyroid drugs over 5 years with positive TRAb. RNA isolated from PBMCs was used to make the TCR library.

The source was peripheral blood mononuclear cells (PBMCs), collected when the disease was refractory, from a patient treated with antithyroid drugs. V and J are TRBV29-1 and TRBJ2-5, with D perhaps TRBD1 (5 bases). This TCR came from a female donor with Graves disease. CDR3 coding DNA: TGCAGCGTTGAGGTCGGCAGGGCGGAGACCCAGTACTTC. Protein sequence: CSVEVGRAETQYF. Complete variable domain (other parts from reference TRBV29-1 and TRBJ2-5): SAVISQKPSRDICQRGTSLTIQCQVDSQVTMMFWYRQQPGQSLTLIATANQGSEATYESGFVIDKFPISRPNLTFSTLTVSNMSPEDSSIYLCSVEVGRAETQYFGPGTRLLVL.